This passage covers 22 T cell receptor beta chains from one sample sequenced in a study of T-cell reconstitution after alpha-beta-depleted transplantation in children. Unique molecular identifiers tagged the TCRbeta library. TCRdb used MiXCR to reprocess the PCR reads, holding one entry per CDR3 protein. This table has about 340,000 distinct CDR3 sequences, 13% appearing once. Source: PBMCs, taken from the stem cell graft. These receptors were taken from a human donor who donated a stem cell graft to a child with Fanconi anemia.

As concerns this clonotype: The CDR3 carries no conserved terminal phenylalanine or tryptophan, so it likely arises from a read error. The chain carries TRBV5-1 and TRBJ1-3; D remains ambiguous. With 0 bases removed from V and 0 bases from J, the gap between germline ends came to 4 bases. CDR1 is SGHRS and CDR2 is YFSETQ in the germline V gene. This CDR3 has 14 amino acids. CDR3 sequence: CASSLESSGNTIYY. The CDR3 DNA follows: TGCGCCAGCAGCTTGGAGAGCTCTGGAAACACCATATATTAT.

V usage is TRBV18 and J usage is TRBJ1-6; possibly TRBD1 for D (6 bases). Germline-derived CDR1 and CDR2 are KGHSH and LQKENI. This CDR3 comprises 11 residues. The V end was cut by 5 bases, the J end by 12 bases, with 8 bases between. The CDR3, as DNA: TGTGCCAGCTCAGCCAGGGGACCCCTCCACTTT. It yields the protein CASSARGPLHF.

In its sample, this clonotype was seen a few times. The CDR3, as DNA: TGTGCCAGCACCGCGGGTGAGGCCGATGGCTACACCTTC. Residues: CASTAGEADGYTF. The chain has TRBV2 and TRBJ1-2, with D unresolved. Germline V gene lookup returns CDR1 SNHLY and CDR2 FYNNEI. The CDR3 length is 13 residues. V was clipped by 7 bases and J by 6 bases, with 15 bases between them.

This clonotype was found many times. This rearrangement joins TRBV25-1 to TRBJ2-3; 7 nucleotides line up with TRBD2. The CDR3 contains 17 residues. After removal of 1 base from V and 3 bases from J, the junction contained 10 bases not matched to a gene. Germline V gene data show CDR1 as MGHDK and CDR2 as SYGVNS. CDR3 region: CASSEFSRRLATDTQYF. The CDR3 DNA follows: TGTGCCAGCAGTGAATTCAGTCGGAGACTAGCTACAGATACGCAGTATTTT.

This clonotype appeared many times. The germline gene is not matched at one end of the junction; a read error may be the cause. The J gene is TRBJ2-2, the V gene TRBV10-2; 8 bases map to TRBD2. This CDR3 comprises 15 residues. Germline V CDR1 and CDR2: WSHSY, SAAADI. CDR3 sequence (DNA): TGCGCCACTCACCGGGGGGGGGCGAATACCGGGGAGCTGTTTTTT. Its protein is CATHRGGANTGELFF.

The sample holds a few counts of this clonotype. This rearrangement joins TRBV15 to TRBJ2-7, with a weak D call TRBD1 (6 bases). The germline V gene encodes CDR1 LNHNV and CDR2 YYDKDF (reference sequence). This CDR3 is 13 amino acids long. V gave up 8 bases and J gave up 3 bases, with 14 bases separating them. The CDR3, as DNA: TGTGCCACCCAGAGAACAGGGAACTACGAGCAGTACTTC. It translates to CATQRTGNYEQYF. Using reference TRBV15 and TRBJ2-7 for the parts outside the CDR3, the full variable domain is DAMVIQNPRYQVTQFGKPVTLSCSQTLNHNVMYWYQQKSSQAPKLLFHYYDKDFNNEADTPDNFQSRRPNTSFCFLDIRSPGLGDTAMYLCATQRTGNYEQYFGPGTRLTVT.

DNA of the CDR3: TGCGCCAGCAGCTTTGGGGCCGGGGGGGCCTCCTACGAGCAGTACTTC. This translates into CASSFGAGGASYEQYF. This sequence joins TRBV5-1 and TRBJ2-7, with TRBD2 matching 8 bases. The V gene end was trimmed by 2 bases and the J gene end by 0 bases; junction bases not matched to a gene: 7. This CDR3 comprises 16 residues. CDR1 is SGHRS and CDR2 is YFSETQ in the germline V gene. The full variable domain, completed using reference TRBV5-1 and TRBJ2-7, is KAGVTQTPRYLIKTRGQQVTLSCSPISGHRSVSWYQQTPGQGLQFLFEYFSETQRNKGNFPGRFSGRQFSNSRSEMNVSTLELGDSALYLCASSFGAGGASYEQYFGPGTRLTVT.

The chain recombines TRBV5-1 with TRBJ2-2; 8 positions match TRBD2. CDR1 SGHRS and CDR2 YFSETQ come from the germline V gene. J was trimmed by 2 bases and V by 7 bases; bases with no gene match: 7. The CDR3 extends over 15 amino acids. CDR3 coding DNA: TGCGCCAGCCGACTAGCGCGAGGTAACACCGGGGAGCTGTTTTTT. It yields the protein CASRLARGNTGELFF. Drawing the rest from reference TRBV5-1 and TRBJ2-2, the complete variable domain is KAGVTQTPRYLIKTRGQQVTLSCSPISGHRSVSWYQQTPGQGLQFLFEYFSETQRNKGNFPGRFSGRQFSNSRSEMNVSTLELGDSALYLCASRLARGNTGELFFGEGSRLTVL.

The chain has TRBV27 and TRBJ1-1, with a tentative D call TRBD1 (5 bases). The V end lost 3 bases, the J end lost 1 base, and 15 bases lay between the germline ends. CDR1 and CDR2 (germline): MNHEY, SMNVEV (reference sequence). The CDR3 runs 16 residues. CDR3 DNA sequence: TGTGCCAGCAGTTTCGCGGCAGCCGGGGCGAACACTGAAGCTTTCTTT. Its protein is CASSFAAAGANTEAFF.

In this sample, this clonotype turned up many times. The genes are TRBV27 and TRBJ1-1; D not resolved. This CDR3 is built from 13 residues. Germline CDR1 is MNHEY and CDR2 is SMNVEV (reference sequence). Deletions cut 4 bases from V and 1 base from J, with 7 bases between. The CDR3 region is CASSYRANTEAFF. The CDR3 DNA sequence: TGTGCCAGCAGTTACCGGGCGAACACTGAAGCTTTCTTT.

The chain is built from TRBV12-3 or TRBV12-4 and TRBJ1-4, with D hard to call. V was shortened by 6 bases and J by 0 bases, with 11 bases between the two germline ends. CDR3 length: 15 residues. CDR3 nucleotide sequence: TGTGCCAGCAGCAACGACATTGCAACTAATGAAAAACTGTTTTTT. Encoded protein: CASSNDIATNEKLFF.

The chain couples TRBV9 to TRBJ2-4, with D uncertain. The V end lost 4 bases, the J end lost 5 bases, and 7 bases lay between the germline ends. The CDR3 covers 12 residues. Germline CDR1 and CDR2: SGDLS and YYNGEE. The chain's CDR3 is CASSLIQNIQYF. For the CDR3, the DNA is TGTGCCAGCAGCCTCATACAAAACATTCAGTACTTC.

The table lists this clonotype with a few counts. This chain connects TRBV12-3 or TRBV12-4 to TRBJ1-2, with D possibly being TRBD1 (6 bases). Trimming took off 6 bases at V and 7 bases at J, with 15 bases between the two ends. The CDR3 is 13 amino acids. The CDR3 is CASSHTGQGGYTF. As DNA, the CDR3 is TGTGCCAGCAGCCATACAGGGCAGGGTGGCTACACCTTC.

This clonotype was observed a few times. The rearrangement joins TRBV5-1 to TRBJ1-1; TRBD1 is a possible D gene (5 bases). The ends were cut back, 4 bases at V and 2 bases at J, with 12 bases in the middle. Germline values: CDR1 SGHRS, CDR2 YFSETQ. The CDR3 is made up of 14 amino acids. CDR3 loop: CASSGYRDNTEAFF. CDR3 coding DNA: TGCGCCAGCAGCGGCTACCGGGACAACACTGAAGCTTTCTTT.

CDR3 sequence reads: CASSSLPSINEQFF. DNA of the CDR3: TGTGCCAGCAGCTCGCTACCTTCGATAAATGAGCAGTTCTTC. V and J are TRBV7-2 and TRBJ2-1; no clear D gene. Germline CDR1 is SGHTA and CDR2 is FQGNSA. Trimming cost V 4 bases and J 7 bases, with 14 bases left between them. The CDR3 runs 14 residues.

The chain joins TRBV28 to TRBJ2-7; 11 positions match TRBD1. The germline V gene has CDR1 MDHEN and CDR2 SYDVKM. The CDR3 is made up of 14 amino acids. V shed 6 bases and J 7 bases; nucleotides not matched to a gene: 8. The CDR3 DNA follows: TGTGCCAGCAGAGGACAGGGGGCAGTGTGGGAGCAGTACTTC. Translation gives CASRGQGAVWEQYF.

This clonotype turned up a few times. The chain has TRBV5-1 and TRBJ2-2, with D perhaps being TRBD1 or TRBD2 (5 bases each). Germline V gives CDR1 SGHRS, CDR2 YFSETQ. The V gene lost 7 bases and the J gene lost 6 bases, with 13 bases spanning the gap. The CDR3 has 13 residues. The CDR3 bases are TGCGCCAGCGGGACCGCGTCGGCCGGGGAGCTGTTTTTT. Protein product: CASGTASAGELFF.

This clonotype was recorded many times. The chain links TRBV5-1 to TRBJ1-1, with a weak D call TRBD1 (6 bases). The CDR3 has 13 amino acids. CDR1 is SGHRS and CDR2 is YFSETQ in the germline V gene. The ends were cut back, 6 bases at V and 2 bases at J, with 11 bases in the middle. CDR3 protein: CASTQGTNTEAFF. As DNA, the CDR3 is TGCGCCAGCACCCAGGGGACTAACACTGAAGCTTTCTTT. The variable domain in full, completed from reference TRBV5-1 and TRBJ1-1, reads KAGVTQTPRYLIKTRGQQVTLSCSPISGHRSVSWYQQTPGQGLQFLFEYFSETQRNKGNFPGRFSGRQFSNSRSEMNVSTLELGDSALYLCASTQGTNTEAFFGQGTRLTVV.

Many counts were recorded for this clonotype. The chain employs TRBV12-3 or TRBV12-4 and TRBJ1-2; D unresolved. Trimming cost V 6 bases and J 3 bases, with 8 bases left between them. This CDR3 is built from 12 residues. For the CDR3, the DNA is TGTGCCAGCAGCGCGGTGGACTATGGCTACACCTTC. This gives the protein CASSAVDYGYTF.

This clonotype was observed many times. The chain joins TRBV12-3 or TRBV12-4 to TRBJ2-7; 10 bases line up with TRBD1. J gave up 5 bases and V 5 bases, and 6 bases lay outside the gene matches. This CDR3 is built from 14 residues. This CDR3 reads CASSTGTGAHEQYV. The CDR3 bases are TGTGCCAGCAGTACCGGGACAGGGGCCCACGAGCAGTACGTC.

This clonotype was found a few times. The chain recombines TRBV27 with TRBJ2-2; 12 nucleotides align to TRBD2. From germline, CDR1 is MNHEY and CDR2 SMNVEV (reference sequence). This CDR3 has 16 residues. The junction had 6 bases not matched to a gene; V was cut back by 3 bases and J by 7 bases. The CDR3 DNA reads TGTGCCAGCAGTTTCCTAGCGGGGGGGCTCGGCGGGGAGCTGTTTTTT. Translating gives CASSFLAGGLGGELFF.

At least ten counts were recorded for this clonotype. The CDR3 DNA follows: TGTGCCAGCAGTCGGACAGGGGAGGACACTGAAGCTTTCTTT. Its protein product is CASSRTGEDTEAFF. The rearrangement links TRBV6-1 to TRBJ1-1; 9 bases are a match to TRBD1. Germline loops: CDR1 MNHNS, CDR2 SASEGT. After removal of 5 bases from V and 3 bases from J, the junction contained 4 bases not matched to a gene. This CDR3 is built from 14 residues.